These 25 T cell receptor beta chains came from one sample sequenced in a study of beta chain features in type 1 diabetes (dated by TCRdb to 2016 to 2019). Library construction relied on the immunoSEQ multiplex PCR assay. All of the isolated RNA was reverse transcribed with the High Capacity cDNA Reverse Transcription Kit, so expressed TCRB transcripts were sequenced. The source is immuneACCESS, and TCRdb retained only in-frame sequences with V and J called. Part of the clones is not carried over; for the studies checked, unresolved V genes explain less than half of this, and the remainder is unexplained. Recorded for this sample are about 930,000 clones; roughly 16% of them occurred a single time. 0.02% to 0.025% of the sample is taken by the ten largest. Sequencing was done on a sample of naive CD4+ T cells from blood. This sample's cell subset or site label indicates: true naive CD4+ T cells. These receptors all come from a woman in her late teens or twenties in good health.

The chain employs TRBV28 and TRBJ2-4; TRBD1 aligns across 9 bases. The germline V gene has CDR1 MDHEN and CDR2 SYDVKM. Trimming removed 5 bases from V and 6 bases from J; junction bases left unmatched: 5. The CDR3 contains 14 residues. CDR3 DNA: TGTGCCAGCAGTCCACAGGGGGCAAGAAACATTCAGTACTTC. As protein: CASSPQGARNIQYF. Full variable domain (outside the CDR3, taken from reference TRBV28 and TRBJ2-4): DVKVTQSSRYLVKRTGEKVFLECVQDMDHENMFWYRQDPGLGLRLIYFSYDVKMKEKGDIPEGYSVSREKKERFSLILESASTNQTSMYLCASSPQGARNIQYFGAGTRLSVL.

The CDR3 DNA follows: TGTGCCAGCAGCGGCTACCGGGAGGAGAAAGACTACGAGCAGTACTTC. Residues: CASSGYREEKDYEQYF. The rearrangement links TRBV7-9 to TRBJ2-7, with 7 nucleotides matching TRBD2. Per the germline V gene, CDR1 is SEHNR and CDR2 is FQNEAQ (reference sequence). This CDR3 spans 16 amino acids. V shed 5 bases and J 3 bases; nucleotides not matched to a gene: 13.

In its sample, this clone was seen a few times. This rearrangement joins TRBV6-1 to TRBJ2-4; D might be TRBD2 (5 bases). CDR1 MNHNS and CDR2 SASEGT come from the germline V gene. V was trimmed by 3 bases and J by 8 bases, leaving 11 bases between them. This CDR3 is 13 amino acids long. CDR3 residues: CASSDGGIDIQYF. The CDR3 nucleotides read TGTGCCAGCAGTGACGGAGGTATTGACATTCAGTACTTC.

The chain carries TRBV5-1 and TRBJ2-7, with no clear D. Trimming stripped 4 bases from V and 2 bases from J, with 19 bases between. The CDR3 has 16 residues. The V gene's germline CDR1 is SGHRS and CDR2 YFSETQ. The CDR3 region has the DNA TGCGCCAGCAGCCCAGAAGTGGCTGTACATCCCTACGAGCAGTACTTC. As protein: CASSPEVAVHPYEQYF.

There are a few counts of this clone. The chain couples TRBV28 to TRBJ2-1, with D possibly being TRBD2 (6 bases). Germline CDR1 is MDHEN and CDR2 is SYDVKM. The CDR3 sequence is 14 residues long. The V and J ends lost 6 bases and 0 bases respectively, with 9 bases between them. In nucleotides, the CDR3 is TGTGCCAGCAGCGGGGGTAGCTCCTACAATGAGCAGTTCTTC. Amino acid sequence: CASSGGSSYNEQFF.

This clone was observed a handful of times. The chain has TRBV11-2 and TRBJ2-5; D perhaps matches TRBD1 (6 bases). Germline CDR1 is SGHAT and CDR2 is FQNNGV. V lost 3 bases to trimming and J lost 7 bases, with 9 bases between them. The CDR3 has 12 residues. In DNA, the CDR3 is TGTGCCAGCAGCTTTATAGGGGGGACCCAGTACTTC. Its protein is CASSFIGGTQYF.

This clone was recorded a few times. The chain has TRBV7-3 and TRBJ2-2; 11 bases agree with TRBD2. The CDR3 has 16 amino acids. Trimming removed 4 bases from V and 4 bases from J; junction bases left unmatched: 5. Germline CDR1 and CDR2: SGHTA and FQGTGA. The chain's CDR3 is CASSSSGTSGTGELFF. CDR3 nucleotide sequence: TGTGCCAGCAGCTCTTCCGGGACTAGCGGCACCGGGGAGCTGTTTTTT.

This clone has just a few counts. The CDR3 coding sequence is TGCGCCAGCAGCCAAGATAGGCAGTCCCTCCACTTT. It encodes CASSQDRQSLHF. The chain links TRBV4-3 to TRBJ1-6; the D is unclear. Trimming stripped 0 bases from V and 14 bases from J, with 8 bases between. Per the germline V gene, CDR1 is LGHNA and CDR2 is YSLEER. This CDR3 has 12 residues.

Of note for this clone: The junction does not match germline at one end; this may be a read error. The chain couples TRBV7-9 to TRBJ1-1, with a tentative D call TRBD1 (5 bases). CDR3 length: 14 residues. The germline V gene encodes CDR1 SEHNR and CDR2 FQNEAQ (reference sequence). CDR3 coding DNA: TGTGCCAGCAGCTTAGAAGACAGCAACACTGAAGTTTTCTTT. Its translation is CASSLEDSNTEVFF. Full variable domain (rest looked up from reference TRBV7-9 and TRBJ1-1): DTGVSQNPRHKITKRGQNVTFRCDPISEHNRLYWYRQTLGQGPEFLTYFQNEAQLEKSRLLSDRFSAERPKGSFSTLEIQRTEQGDSAMYLCASSLEDSNTEVFFGQGTRLTVV.

This clone turned up a few times. CDR3 in amino acids: CASKEGGPRHNEQFF. The CDR3 DNA reads as TGTGCCAGTAAGGAAGGCGGGCCCCGTCACAATGAGCAGTTCTTC. The chain combines TRBV19 with TRBJ2-1; D might be TRBD2 (5 bases). The germline V gene has CDR1 LNHDA and CDR2 SQIVND (reference sequence). CDR3 size: 15 residues. V lost 7 bases and J 5 bases, leaving 18 bases between the germline ends.

The chain has TRBV5-4 and TRBJ2-3; TRBD2 aligns across 8 bases. Germline V gene sequence: CDR1 SGHNT, CDR2 YYREEE (reference sequence). J was trimmed by 5 bases and V by 4 bases; bases with no gene match: 3. This CDR3 spans 13 amino acids. The CDR3 DNA follows: TGTGCCAGCAGCCCGGGGGGGGAAGATACGCAGTATTTT. It translates to CASSPGGEDTQYF.

The V gene is TRBV28, the J gene TRBJ2-3; D call uncertain. V was shortened by 6 bases and J by 5 bases, with 9 bases between the two germline ends. CDR3 length: 12 residues. Germline CDR1 MDHEN, CDR2 SYDVKM. CDR3 nucleotide sequence: TGTGCCAGCAGCATCCCTAGAGATACGCAGTATTTT. Translating it yields CASSIPRDTQYF.

The chain couples TRBV7-2 to TRBJ2-5, with D perhaps TRBD2 (5 bases). TRBJ2-7 explains the end of the DNA better; the J call may be wrong. Germline CDR1 SGHTA, CDR2 FQGNSA. This CDR3 is built from 15 residues. The CDR3 coding sequence is TGTGCCAGCAGCTACCCCGGAGGAGGACCCTACGAGCAGTACTTC. Residues: CASSYPGGGPYEQYF.

In DNA form, the CDR3 reads TGTGCCAGCAGCTGGTCGGACGTACGCACTGAAGCTTTCTTT. It is translated as CASSWSDVRTEAFF. The V call is TRBV5-6, the J call TRBJ1-1; D is ambiguous. This CDR3 has 14 amino acids. V lost 3 bases, J lost 4 bases, and 13 bases lay in between. Germline loops: CDR1 SGHDT, CDR2 YYEEEE.

This clone was observed a handful of times. The genes are TRBV29-1 and TRBJ1-5; D not certain. The CDR3 runs 12 residues. CDR1 and CDR2 (germline): SQVTM, ANQGSEA. Trimming removed 6 bases at V and 7 bases at J, with 13 bases between. CDR3 loop: CSVKIGGQPQHF. CDR3 DNA sequence: TGCAGCGTGAAAATAGGCGGGCAGCCCCAGCATTTT.

The chain uses TRBV6-1 and TRBJ2-1; D ambiguous. The CDR3 has 12 residues. Trimming pared 4 bases from V and 5 bases from J, leaving 6 bases between. The germline V gene has CDR1 MNHNS and CDR2 SASEGT. Here the CDR3 reads CASSAYNNEQFF. The CDR3 DNA reads as TGTGCCAGCAGTGCTTACAACAATGAGCAGTTCTTC.

This clone was detected only a few times. The V gene is TRBV4-3, the J gene TRBJ2-3, with D unresolved. V lost 2 bases to trimming and J lost 1 base, with 7 bases between them. The CDR3 spans 14 residues. Germline V CDR1 and CDR2: LGHNA, YSLEER. The CDR3: CASSQLTGTDTQYF. The DNA for the CDR3 is TGCGCCAGCAGCCAATTGACGGGCACAGATACGCAGTATTTT.

The rearrangement links TRBV29-1 to TRBJ2-6; D not certain. Trimming removed 3 bases from V and 1 base from J, with 10 bases in between. The CDR3 totals 15 residues. Germline V gives CDR1 SQVTM, CDR2 ANQGSEA. CDR3 DNA: TGCAGCGTTGAGTGGGCCAGATCTGGGGCCAACGTCCTGACTTTC. Protein: CSVEWARSGANVLTF.

This clone was seen a few times. Other DNA sequences within the sample encode an identical CDR3. The J gene is TRBJ2-7, the V gene TRBV25-1; D remains ambiguous. Germline-derived CDR1 and CDR2 are MGHDK and SYGVNS. This CDR3 region has 11 residues. V was clipped by 5 bases and J by 4 bases, with 6 bases between them. CDR3 sequence: CASSLGYEQYF. Here the CDR3 DNA reads TGTGCCAGCAGTCTGGGGTACGAGCAGTACTTC.

This chain connects TRBV5-1 to TRBJ2-7; a weak D match, TRBD2 (6 bases). CDR3 length: 14 residues. Germline V gene sequence: CDR1 SGHRS, CDR2 YFSETQ. With 6 bases removed from V and 1 base from J, the gap between germline ends came to 14 bases. CDR3 sequence: CASKPGSRSYEQYF. The CDR3 DNA reads as TGCGCCAGCAAACCCGGGAGTCGATCCTACGAGCAGTACTTC.

This clone showed up just a few times. This chain links TRBV5-5 with TRBJ2-7; D is ambiguous. Germline V lookup: CDR1 SGHKS, CDR2 YYEKEE (reference sequence). The CDR3 sequence is 13 residues long. The V end was cut by 0 bases, the J end by 4 bases, with 8 bases between. The CDR3, as DNA: TGTGCCAGCAGCTTGGAGGGTGGATACGAGCAGTACTTC. Its translation: CASSLEGGYEQYF.

This clone was picked up a small number of times. The rearrangement joins TRBV10-3 to TRBJ2-5, with 10 bases identical to TRBD2. V shed 3 bases and J 4 bases; nucleotides not matched to a gene: 11. The CDR3 length is 17 residues. From germline, CDR1 is ENHRY and CDR2 SYGVKD. The CDR3 DNA follows: TGTGCCATCAGTGATGGTTTCAGCGGGAGGGCCCGAGAGACCCAGTACTTC. Its translation is CAISDGFSGRARETQYF.

The chain recombines TRBV7-6 with TRBJ2-7, with D possibly TRBD1 on 5 matching bases. The CDR3 totals 14 residues. The germline V and J ends were trimmed by 1 base and 6 bases, with 13 bases remaining between them. Germline loops: CDR1 SGHVS, CDR2 FNYEAQ. CDR3 sequence reads: CASSLVVGLGEQYF. The CDR3 DNA follows: TGTGCCAGCAGCTTAGTCGTGGGGCTGGGCGAGCAGTACTTC.

The chain has TRBV7-3 and TRBJ2-1; tentative D call: TRBD2 (6 bases). V lost 0 bases and J 6 bases, leaving 15 bases between the germline ends. The V gene's germline CDR1 is SGHTA and CDR2 FQGTGA. The CDR3 contains 16 residues. The CDR3 spells CASSLTPRDLVNEQFF. Written as DNA, the CDR3 is TGTGCCAGCAGCTTAACACCCCGGGACTTGGTCAATGAGCAGTTCTTC. The full variable domain, its missing parts supplied by reference TRBV7-3 and TRBJ2-1, is GAGVSQTPSNKVTEKGKYVELRCDPISGHTALYWYRQSLGQGPEFLIYFQGTGAADDSGLPNDRFFAVRPEGSVSTLKIQRTERGDSAVYLCASSLTPRDLVNEQFFGPGTRLTVL.

The chain has TRBV10-2 and TRBJ2-7; the D is unclear. The CDR3 is made up of 12 amino acids. In germline, CDR1 is WSHSY, CDR2 SAAADI. Deletions cut 7 bases from V and 5 bases from J, with 12 bases between. The CDR3 DNA is TGCGCCAGCACCTCGGGCGCCGACGAGCAGTACTTC. Translated, it gives CASTSGADEQYF.